This is a list of T cell receptor beta chains from one sample in a study of shared clonotypes between healthy human individuals. This table comes from immunoSEQ multiplex PCR, and its TCRdb copy is limited to in-frame clones, with some not included. Of roughly 2.5 million clones listed, more than 90% are singletons. The sample was naive CD4+ T cells sorted from blood. The receptors come from a man aged 18 to 29 in good health. Each CDR3 is given with its conserved first and last residue. The D gene is left open where the match is weak. Clone size is shown for a subset of rows, as once, few, many or a class of expanded clone.

TRBJ2-7 | - | - | TRBV18 | TGTGCCAGCTCACCCCTACCGACGATTCAAAGCTACGAGCAGTACTTC | CASSPLPTIQSYEQYF
TRBJ2-3 | - | - | TRBV9 | TGTGCCAGCAGCATCGGAGGTGGAGCAGATACGCAGTATTTT | CASSIGGGADTQYF
TRBJ1-5 | - | - | TRBV28 | TGTGCCAGCAGGAAGGCGGGCCCTGGCAATCAGCCCCAGCATTTT | CASRKAGPGNQPQHF
TRBJ1-2 | once | TRBD1 | TRBV13 | TGTGCCAGCAGCTTAGGCCGGACAGGGGGCGGCTACACCTTC | CASSLGRTGGGYTF
TRBJ2-1 | - | TRBD2 | TRBV4-2 | TGTGCCAGCAGCCAAAACTCTCGGGGGGGCGGGTACAATGAGCAGTTCTTC | CASSQNSRGGGYNEQFF
TRBJ2-1 | - | TRBD2 | TRBV6-5 | TGTGCCAGCAGTTACAGGGGACTAGCATCCTACAATGAGCAGTTCTTC | CASSYRGLASYNEQFF
TRBJ2-3 | - | - | TRBV25-1 | TGTGCCAGCATAAAAGGGGGCACAGATACGCAGTATTTT | CASIKGGTDTQYF
TRBJ2-3 | - | - | TRBV5-4 | TGTGCCAGCAGCTGGGGGATTAGCACAGATACGCAGTATTTT | CASSWGISTDTQYF
TRBJ2-3 | once | TRBD1 | TRBV29-1 | TGCAGCGCACGACAGGGACCATATGATACGCAGTATTTT | CSARQGPYDTQYF
TRBJ1-4 | - | - | TRBV18 | TGTGCCAGCTCACCTCTCACCGGGGACAAGATTAATGAAAAACTGTTTTTT | CASSPLTGDKINEKLFF
TRBJ1-1 | - | TRBD1 | TRBV28 | TGTGCCAGCAGTCCGGACAGGGGGCTTTGGTTGGCTGAAGCTTTCTTT | CASSPDRGLWLAEAFF
TRBJ1-6 | - | TRBD1 | TRBV28 | TGTGCCAGCAGTCCGATCGACAGGGTAAATTCACCCCTCCACTTT | CASSPIDRVNSPLHF
TRBJ1-1 | - | - | TRBV4-1 | TGCGCCAGCAGCCAAATGTTAATCCGGGGCACTGAAGCTTTCTTT | CASSQMLIRGTEAFF
TRBJ2-1 | - | TRBD1 | TRBV5-1 | TGCGCCAGCAATCAGGGGGACATAACCTACAATGAGCAGTTCTTC | CASNQGDITYNEQFF
TRBJ2-1 | - | TRBD1 | TRBV28 | TGTGCCACCACAGGGGGAAAATACAATGAGCAGTTCTTC | CATTGGKYNEQFF
TRBJ2-5 | - | - | TRBV7-2 | TGTGCCAGCAGCTTACGGGGGAGGGAGACCCAGTACTTC | CASSLRGRETQYF
TRBJ1-6 | - | - | TRBV7-8 | TGTGCCAGCAGCCCGCGGAGTGGGACTAATTCACCCCTCCACTTT | CASSPRSGTNSPLHF
TRBJ2-5 | - | TRBD2 | TRBV11-3 | TGTGCCAGCAGTCAAGGACTAGCGGCCGTTGGGGAGACCCAGTACTTC | CASSQGLAAVGETQYF
TRBJ2-1 | - | - | TRBV10-1 | TGCGCCAGCAGTGAGGGAGGGGGCTACAATGAGCAGTTCTTC | CASSEGGGYNEQFF
TRBJ1-3 | - | TRBD1 | TRBV15 | TGTGCCACCAGTCGGACAGGGTTAGGAAACACCATATATTTT | CATSRTGLGNTIYF
TRBJ2-1 | - | TRBD2 | TRBV10-2 | TGCGCCAGCAGTGAGAGCGGGGGGCCTCACAATGAGCAGTTCTTC | CASSESGGPHNEQFF
TRBJ2-5 | - | - | TRBV19 | TGTGCCAGTAGTATCTTCGGTTCAGCAGGAGAGACCCAGTACTTC | CASSIFGSAGETQYF
TRBJ2-3 | - | - | TRBV7-2 | TGTGCCAGCAGCTACCGGGACAGCACAGATACGCAGTATTTT | CASSYRDSTDTQYF
TRBJ2-1 | - | - | TRBV19 | TGTGCCAGTAGTATAGAGATCGCGCGGGGGCCATACAATGAGCAGTTCTTC | CASSIEIARGPYNEQFF
TRBJ2-3 | - | TRBD2 | TRBV29-1 | TGCAGCGCCCTCCAAGCGGGGTCCACAGATACGCAGTATTTT | CSALQAGSTDTQYF
TRBJ2-2 | - | TRBD2 | TRBV5-1 | TGCGCCAGCAGCTTGGCGGGACTAGCGGGGTACACCGGGGAGCTGTTTTTT | CASSLAGLAGYTGELFF
TRBJ2-5 | - | - | TRBV7-3 | TGTGCCAGCAGCTCAAACTCGAAGGAGACCCAGTACTTC | CASSSNSKETQYF
TRBJ2-6 | - | - | TRBV28 | TGTGCCAGTTTAAGAGGGGGTGACCCTGGGGCCAACGTCCTGACTTTC | CASLRGGDPGANVLTF
TRBJ2-7 | - | TRBD2 | TRBV11-2 | TGTGCCAGCAGACCAAGCGGGAGGTCCTACGAGCAGTACTTC | CASRPSGRSYEQYF
TRBJ1-1 | - | - | TRBV2 | TGTGCCAGCAGACTTATAACCGAGGGGCCGGGTGAAGCTTTCTTT | CASRLITEGPGEAFF
TRBJ1-5 | - | - | TRBV28 | TGTGCCAGCAGTTTATCGGAACGGCTGCTCAATCAGCCCCAGCATTTT | CASSLSERLLNQPQHF